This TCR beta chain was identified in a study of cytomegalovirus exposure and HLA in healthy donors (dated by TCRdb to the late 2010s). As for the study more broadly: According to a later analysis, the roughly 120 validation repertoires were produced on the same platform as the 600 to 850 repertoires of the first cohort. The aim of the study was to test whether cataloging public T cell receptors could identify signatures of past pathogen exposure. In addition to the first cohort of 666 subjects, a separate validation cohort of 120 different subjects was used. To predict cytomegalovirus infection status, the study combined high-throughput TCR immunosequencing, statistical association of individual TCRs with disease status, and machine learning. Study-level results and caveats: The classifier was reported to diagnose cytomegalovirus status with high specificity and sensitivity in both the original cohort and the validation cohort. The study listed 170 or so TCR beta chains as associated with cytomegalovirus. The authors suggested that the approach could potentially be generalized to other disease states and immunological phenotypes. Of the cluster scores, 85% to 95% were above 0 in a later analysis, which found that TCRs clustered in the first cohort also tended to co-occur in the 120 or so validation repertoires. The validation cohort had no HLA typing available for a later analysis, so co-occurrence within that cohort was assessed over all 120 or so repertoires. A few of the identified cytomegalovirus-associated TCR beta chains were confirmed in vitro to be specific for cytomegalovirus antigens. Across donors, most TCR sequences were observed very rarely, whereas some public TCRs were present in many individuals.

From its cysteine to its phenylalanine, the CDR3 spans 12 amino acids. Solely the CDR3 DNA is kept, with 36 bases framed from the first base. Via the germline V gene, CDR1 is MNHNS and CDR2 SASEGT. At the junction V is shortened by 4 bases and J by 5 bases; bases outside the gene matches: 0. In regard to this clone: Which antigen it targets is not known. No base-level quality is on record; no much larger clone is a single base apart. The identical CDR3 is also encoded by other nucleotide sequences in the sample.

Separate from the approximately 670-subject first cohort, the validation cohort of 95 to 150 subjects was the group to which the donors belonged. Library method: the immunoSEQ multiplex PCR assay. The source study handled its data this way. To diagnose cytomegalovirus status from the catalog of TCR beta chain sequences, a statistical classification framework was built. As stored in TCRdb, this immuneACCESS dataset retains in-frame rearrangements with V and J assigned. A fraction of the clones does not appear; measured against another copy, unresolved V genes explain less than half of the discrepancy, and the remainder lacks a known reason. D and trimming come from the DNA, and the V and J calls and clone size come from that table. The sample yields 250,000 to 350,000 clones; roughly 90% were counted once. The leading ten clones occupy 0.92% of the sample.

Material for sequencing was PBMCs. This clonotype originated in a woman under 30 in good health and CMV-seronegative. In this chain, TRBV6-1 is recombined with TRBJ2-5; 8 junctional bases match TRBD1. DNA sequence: TGTGCCAGCAGTGGGACAGGGGAGACCCAGTACTTC. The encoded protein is CASSGTGETQYF.